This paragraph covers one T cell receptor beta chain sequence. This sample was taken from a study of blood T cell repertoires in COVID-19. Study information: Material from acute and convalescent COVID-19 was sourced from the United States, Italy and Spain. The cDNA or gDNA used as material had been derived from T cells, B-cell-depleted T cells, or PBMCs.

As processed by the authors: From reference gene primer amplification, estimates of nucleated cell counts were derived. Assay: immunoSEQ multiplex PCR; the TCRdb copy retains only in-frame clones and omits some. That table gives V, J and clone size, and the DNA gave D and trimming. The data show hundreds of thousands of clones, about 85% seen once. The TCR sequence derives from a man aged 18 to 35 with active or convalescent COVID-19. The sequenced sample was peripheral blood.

The CDR3 coding sequence is TGTGCCTGGAGCACAGGGGGATGGACTGAAGCTTTCTTT. It yields the protein CAWSTGGWTEAFF. V is TRBV30 and J is TRBJ1-1; 8 nucleotides agree with TRBD1. The V segment lost 3 bases and the J segment 5 bases; nucleotides outside the gene matches: 5. CDR3 size: 13 residues. Germline CDR1 and CDR2: GTSNPN and SVGIG (reference sequence).